A single sample gave rise to the 20 T cell receptor beta chains below, sequenced in a study of shared clonotypes between healthy human individuals. The method was immunoSEQ multiplex PCR; TCRdb's version includes in-frame clones alone and lacks a portion of them. The sample shows roughly 2.5 million clones, more than 90% of them seen only once. Input material: naive CD4+ T cells sorted from blood. Specified subset: CD45RA+ positively selected. All receptors derive from a man younger than 30 in good health.

The rearrangement links TRBV30 to TRBJ2-7; no clear D gene. The CDR3 sequence is 11 residues long. Germline V lookup: CDR1 GTSNPN, CDR2 SVGIG (reference sequence). V gave up 6 bases and J gave up 5 bases, with 11 bases separating them. CDR3 coding DNA: TGTGCCTGCCGGACGTTCCACGAGCAGTACTTC. This encodes CACRTFHEQYF.

The CDR3 loop is CATHLNRPYEQYF. For the CDR3, the DNA is TGTGCCACCCATCTAAATCGACCCTACGAGCAGTACTTC. The chain is built from TRBV19 and TRBJ2-7, with D unresolved. The CDR3 length is 13 residues. Trimming cost V 10 bases and J 2 bases, with 15 bases left between them. Germline lookup yields CDR1 LNHDA and CDR2 SQIVND (reference sequence).

Regarding this clone: The same CDR3 arises from other DNA sequences in this sample as well. J is TRBJ1-1 and V is TRBV29-1; D not certain. Germline CDR1 SQVTM, CDR2 ANQGSEA. The CDR3 sequence is 11 residues long. V was trimmed by 3 bases and J by 5 bases, leaving 7 bases between them. The CDR3 spells CSVDSGTEAFF. The CDR3, as DNA: TGCAGCGTTGACAGTGGGACTGAAGCTTTCTTT.

This clone appeared once. The V gene is TRBV5-1, the J gene TRBJ2-7; 7 bases are shared with TRBD2. Looked up from germline, CDR1 is SGHRS and CDR2 is YFSETQ. This CDR3 contains 16 residues. The trim removed 3 bases at V and 2 bases at J, leaving 11 bases unmatched. DNA for the CDR3: TGCGCCAGCAGCTGGGGGGGTTCTAGCGGTGCCTACGAGCAGTACTTC. Protein: CASSWGGSSGAYEQYF. The complete variable domain, with remaining parts taken from reference TRBV5-1 and TRBJ2-7, reads KAGVTQTPRYLIKTRGQQVTLSCSPISGHRSVSWYQQTPGQGLQFLFEYFSETQRNKGNFPGRFSGRQFSNSRSEMNVSTLELGDSALYLCASSWGGSSGAYEQYFGPGTRLTVT.

This chain connects TRBV7-9 to TRBJ1-2; 10 positions agree with TRBD1. In germline, CDR1 is SEHNR, CDR2 FQNEAQ (reference sequence). This CDR3 region has 14 residues. Trimming cost V 2 bases and J 5 bases; bases outside gene matches: 2. CDR3: CASSLSGQGYGYTF. In DNA form, the CDR3 reads TGTGCCAGCAGCTTATCGGGACAGGGGTATGGCTACACCTTC.

The rearrangement links TRBV19 to TRBJ1-1; TRBD1 matches at 7 bases. Per germline, CDR1 LNHDA and CDR2 SQIVND (reference sequence). V gave up 4 bases and J gave up 1 base; unmatched junction bases: 6. The CDR3 length is 15 residues. CDR3: CASSREGQTNTEAFF. The CDR3 DNA is TGTGCCAGTAGTAGGGAGGGACAGACGAACACTGAAGCTTTCTTT.

The chain has TRBV9 and TRBJ1-1, with D maybe TRBD1 (6 bases). V shed 5 bases and J shed 3 bases, with 20 bases lying between them. This CDR3 region has 16 residues. CDR1 SGDLS and CDR2 YYNGEE come from the germline V gene. The CDR3 sequence: CASSPNVGGLDTEAFF. CDR3 bases: TGTGCCAGCAGTCCAAACGTGGGGGGGCTCGACACTGAAGCTTTCTTT.

The gene calls are TRBV25-1 and TRBJ2-7, with TRBD1 matching 8 bases. The CDR3 is 17 residues long. The V gene's germline CDR1 is MGHDK and CDR2 SYGVNS. V was clipped by 1 base and J by 4 bases; unmatched bases: 12. The CDR3, as DNA: TGTGCCAGCAGTGAATTTTGGGACGGGACAGGCCGTTACGAGCAGTACTTC. Translating gives CASSEFWDGTGRYEQYF.

The chain has TRBV14 and TRBJ1-1, with TRBD1 as a possible D gene (6 bases). CDR3 length equals 13 residues. Germline loops: CDR1 SGHDN, CDR2 FVKESK. V dropped 5 bases and J dropped 6 bases, with 13 bases sitting between them. For the CDR3, the DNA is TGTGCCAGCAGCACACAGGGTTTCGCTGAAGCTTTCTTT. Its translation is CASSTQGFAEAFF.

The chain is built from TRBV6-5 and TRBJ2-7; maybe TRBD2 (6 bases). Per germline, CDR1 MNHEY and CDR2 SVGAGI. Trimming cost V 6 bases and J 6 bases, with 15 bases left between them. The CDR3 is made up of 13 amino acids. CDR3 sequence: CASRAGSRVEQYF. The CDR3, as DNA: TGTGCCAGCAGGGCCGGGAGCCGGGTCGAGCAGTACTTC.

The chain carries TRBV6-5 and TRBJ2-3, with 11 bases lining up with TRBD2. CDR1 is MNHEY, CDR2 SVGAGI, per germline. This CDR3 has 16 residues. V shed 4 bases and J 5 bases; nucleotides not matched to a gene: 8. The CDR3 region is CASSFRSGGAVDTQYF. The CDR3 nucleotides are TGTGCCAGCAGTTTTCGTAGCGGGGGGGCGGTAGATACGCAGTATTTT.

The V call is TRBV6-6, the J call TRBJ1-2; 7 bases line up with TRBD1. The CDR3 is 15 amino acids. Germline CDR1 MNHNY, CDR2 SVGAGI (reference sequence). V was clipped by 7 bases and J by 2 bases; unmatched bases: 10. The CDR3 loop is CASNSRPGQNYGYTF. CDR3 nucleotides: TGTGCCAGCAATTCCCGACCGGGACAGAACTATGGCTACACCTTC.

This clone was observed a single time. The genes are TRBV7-2 and TRBJ2-5, with 8 bases that match TRBD2. This CDR3 is built from 16 residues. Looked up from germline, CDR1 is SGHTA and CDR2 is FQGNSA. V trimming: 0 bases; J trimming: 3 bases; junction bases outside the gene matches: 6. CDR3 bases: TGTGCCAGCAGCTTAGCAGCGGGGGTCGGTAAAGAGACCCAGTACTTC. Protein: CASSLAAGVGKETQYF. The variable domain in full, with the rest retrieved from reference TRBV7-2 and TRBJ2-5, is GAGVSQSPSNKVTEKGKDVELRCDPISGHTALYWYRQSLGQGLEFLIYFQGNSAPDKSGLPSDRFSAERTGGSVSTLTIQRTQQEDSAVYLCASSLAAGVGKETQYFGPGTRLLVL.

J is TRBJ1-5 and V is TRBV13, with TRBD1 matching 7 bases. The CDR3 extends over 19 amino acids. Germline lookup yields CDR1 PRHDT and CDR2 FYEKMQ (reference sequence). V trimming: 2 bases; J trimming: 7 bases; junction bases outside the gene matches: 20. CDR3 region: CASSLSALNRGPKKQPQHF. In DNA form, the CDR3 reads TGTGCCAGCAGCTTAAGCGCTCTCAACAGGGGCCCCAAAAAACAGCCCCAGCATTTT.

The CDR3 loop is CASSLGERANYGYTF. The CDR3 nucleotides are TGTGCCAGCAGCTTGGGCGAACGAGCTAACTATGGCTACACCTTC. The chain couples TRBV5-4 to TRBJ1-2; D remains ambiguous. The germline V gene has CDR1 SGHNT and CDR2 YYREEE (reference sequence). V was pared by 0 bases and J by 0 bases, with 9 bases between. The CDR3 length is 15 residues. Together with reference TRBV5-4 and TRBJ1-2, the CDR3 gives the full variable domain: ETGVTQSPTHLIKTRGQQVTLRCSSQSGHNTVSWYQQALGQGPQFIFQYYREEENGRGNFPPRFSGLQFPNYSSELNVNALELDDSALYLCASSLGERANYGYTFGSGTRLTVV.

This rearrangement joins TRBV6-5 to TRBJ1-2; 9 nucleotides agree with TRBD1. This CDR3 has 13 residues. Germline CDR1 reads MNHEY; CDR2 reads SVGAGI. Unmatched junction bases numbered 5, after V lost 6 bases and J lost 6 bases. DNA of the CDR3: TGTGCCAGCAGGATAGGGACAGGGCATGGCTACACCTTC. Protein sequence: CASRIGTGHGYTF.

The chain carries TRBV19 and TRBJ2-3; D perhaps matches TRBD2 (7 bases). CDR1 and CDR2 (germline): LNHDA, SQIVND (reference sequence). This CDR3 has 16 residues. V was clipped by 8 bases and J by 3 bases, with 21 bases between them. This CDR3 reads CASSNRGAASTDTQYF. CDR3 in DNA: TGTGCCAGTTCCAACCGGGGGGCGGCCAGTACAGATACGCAGTATTTT. Full variable domain (rest looked up from reference TRBV19 and TRBJ2-3): DGGITQSPKYLFRKEGQNVTLSCEQNLNHDAMYWYRQDPGQGLRLIYYSQIVNDFQKGDIAEGYSVSREKKESFPLTVTSAQKNPTAFYLCASSNRGAASTDTQYFGPGTRLTVL.

This chain uses TRBV5-5 with TRBJ1-5; 7 nucleotides align to TRBD1. From germline, CDR1 is SGHKS and CDR2 YYEKEE (reference sequence). The CDR3 covers 14 residues. V shed 3 bases and J 2 bases; nucleotides not matched to a gene: 2. The CDR3 protein is CASSYTGGNQPQHF. In nucleotides, the CDR3 is TGTGCCAGCAGCTATACAGGGGGCAATCAGCCCCAGCATTTT.

This chain links TRBV11-2 with TRBJ2-3, with D possibly matching TRBD2 (6 bases). With 6 bases removed from V and 0 bases from J, the gap between germline ends came to 10 bases. CDR1 is SGHAT and CDR2 is FQNNGV in the germline V gene. The CDR3 is 14 residues long. The CDR3 sequence: CASRKGLSTDTQYF. The CDR3 region has the DNA TGTGCCAGCAGGAAGGGACTGAGCACAGATACGCAGTATTTT. Looking up the rest from reference TRBV11-2 and TRBJ2-3 gives the full variable domain: EAGVAQSPRYKIIEKRQSVAFWCNPISGHATLYWYQQILGQGPKLLIQFQNNGVVDDSQLPKDRFSAERLKGVDSTLKIQPAKLEDSAVYLCASRKGLSTDTQYFGPGTRLTVL.

The gene calls are TRBV6-6 and TRBJ1-5, with 11 nucleotides matching TRBD1. The CDR3 covers 13 residues. Trimming at V came to 6 bases and at J to 7 bases, leaving 2 bases not matched to a gene. Germline lookup yields CDR1 MNHNY and CDR2 SVGAGI (reference sequence). The CDR3, as DNA: TGTGCCAGCAGGGGACAGGGGGAACAGCCCCAGCATTTT. This translates into CASRGQGEQPQHF.